One and the same sample provided the 29 T cell receptor beta chains below, sequenced in a study of CD8 T cells in ankylosing spondylitis. Study-wide findings and caveats: What appeared characteristic of ankylosing spondylitis blood was a TCR beta motif of 7 or 8 highly homologous variants.

TCRdb itself ran the 5' RACE reads through MiXCR, one entry per CDR3 protein. The table shows some 840,000 distinct CDR3 sequences, with approximately 10% occurring only once. No antigen has been assigned to these receptors. Input material: blood, either unsorted or a sorted T cell fraction (not recorded which). The receptor source for this set is a male donor with ankylosing spondylitis.

V and J are TRBV2 and TRBJ2-6; D is unresolved. V was cut by 3 bases and J by 0 bases, with 9 bases left in between. This CDR3 has 16 residues. Germline-derived CDR1 and CDR2 are SNHLY and FYNNEI. The CDR3 sequence is CASSDLISSGANVLTF. The DNA of the CDR3 is TGTGCCAGCAGTGATCTTATCAGCTCTGGGGCCAACGTCCTGACTTTC.

For this clonotype: The germline gene is not matched at one end of the junction; a read error may be the cause. The rearrangement links TRBV20-1 to TRBJ1-1; D may be TRBD1 (5 bases). CDR3 length: 16 residues. The germline V gene has CDR1 DFQATT and CDR2 SNEGSKA (reference sequence). CDR3 region: CCARDQRQYRNTEAFF. CDR3 in DNA: TGCTGTGCTAGAGATCAGAGACAGTACAGGAACACTGAAGCTTTCTTT.

The rearrangement links TRBV27 to TRBJ2-1, with 15 bases fitting TRBD2. This CDR3 region has 13 residues. J gave up 10 bases and V 8 bases, and 3 bases lay outside the gene matches. Germline-derived CDR1 and CDR2 are MNHEY and SMNVEV (reference sequence). The CDR3 protein is CASGGLAGGEQFF. DNA for the CDR3: TGTGCCAGCGGAGGACTAGCGGGAGGGGAGCAGTTCTTC.

Ten or more counts support this clonotype. This chain joins TRBV12-3 or TRBV12-4 and TRBJ2-1; 9 nucleotides align to TRBD2. V lost 5 bases, J lost 6 bases, and 8 bases stayed unmatched. The CDR3 runs 15 residues. For the CDR3, the DNA is TGTGCCAGCAGTCCTTTAGCGGGAGTCCCCAATGAGCAGTTCTTC. It encodes CASSPLAGVPNEQFF.

This clonotype was detected a few times. The V gene is TRBV7-9, the J gene TRBJ1-1; D remains unclear. CDR3 size: 13 residues. Trimming took off 7 bases at V and 6 bases at J, with 15 bases between the two ends. Germline V gene lookup returns CDR1 SEHNR and CDR2 FQNEAQ (reference sequence). The CDR3 loop is CASTLEWRAEAFF. CDR3 DNA sequence: TGTGCCAGCACCCTTGAGTGGAGGGCTGAAGCTTTCTTT.

This clonotype was seen more than once but under ten times. J is TRBJ2-1 and V is TRBV12-3 or TRBV12-4; D gene uncertain. V lost 7 bases and J lost 1, with 5 bases in between. The CDR3 is made up of 12 amino acids. The CDR3 loop is CASISSYNEQFF. The DNA for the CDR3 is TGTGCCAGCATTTCTTCCTACAATGAGCAGTTCTTC.

Only a few counts were recorded for this clonotype. The gene calls are TRBV27 and TRBJ1-1; D is ambiguous. Trimming cost V 6 bases and J 1 base, with 15 bases left between them. Germline assignment: CDR1 MNHEY and CDR2 SMNVEV (reference sequence). The CDR3 runs to 15 residues. The CDR3 spells CASRNIFLGNTEAFF. CDR3 coding DNA: TGTGCCAGCAGGAACATATTCCTCGGGAACACTGAAGCTTTCTTT.

This clonotype has a handful of counts. The chain has TRBV19 and TRBJ1-3; no definite D call. The CDR3 runs 15 residues. V was trimmed by 7 bases and J by 3 bases, leaving 16 bases between them. CDR1 and CDR2 (germline): LNHDA, SQIVND (reference sequence). The CDR3 bases are TGTGCCAGTACCCCCCGGCGCCTAGATGGAAACACCATATATTTT. Amino acids: CASTPRRLDGNTIYF.

The CDR3 sequence is CSVTSGTNEQFF. The CDR3 DNA is TGCAGTGTAACTAGCGGGACCAATGAGCAGTTCTTC. The chain links TRBV20-1 to TRBJ2-1; TRBD2 matches 10 bases. The V gene's germline CDR1 is DFQATT and CDR2 SNEGSKA (reference sequence). V lost 7 bases to trimming and J lost 6 bases; unmatched junction nucleotides: 3. This CDR3 region has 12 residues.

This clonotype has a handful of counts. It is unclear where the CDR3 begins or ends on the DNA, so no DNA is shown, and the CDR3 is as TCRdb lists it. The V call is TRBV20-1, the J call TRBJ1-2; the table's TRBD1 call for D was not verified on the DNA. Germline V lookup: CDR1 DFQATT, CDR2 SNEGSKA (reference sequence). The CDR3 is 17 amino acids in total, end residues counted. The CDR3 region is CSARAGTGTFGADGYTF.

This clonotype has only a few counts. The V call is TRBV6-5, the J call TRBJ1-3; possible D gene TRBD1, 5 bases. The CDR3 length is 14 residues. Germline V gives CDR1 MNHEY, CDR2 SVGAGI. The germline V and J ends were trimmed by 6 bases and 0 bases, with 9 bases remaining between them. DNA of the CDR3: TGTGCCAGCAGGTACAGGTCCTCTGGAAACACCATATATTTT. This gives the protein CASRYRSSGNTIYF.

The V gene is TRBV4-2, the J gene TRBJ1-4, with D unclear. V lost 8 bases, J lost 12 bases, and 22 bases lay in between. The CDR3 spans 14 residues. Germline V CDR1 and CDR2: LGHNA, YNFKEQ. CDR3 region: CASGPRAPEEELFF. Written as DNA, the CDR3 is TGTGCCAGCGGCCCAAGGGCCCCGGAGGAAGAACTGTTTTTT.

This clonotype came up a few times. The genes are TRBV20-1 and TRBJ2-1; unclear D gene. Deletions cut 5 bases from V and 7 bases from J, with 15 bases between. Germline lookup yields CDR1 DFQATT and CDR2 SNEGSKA (reference sequence). This CDR3 has 13 amino acids. The CDR3 bases are TGCAGTGCTTTTACCGGGTCCGGGAATGAGCAGTTCTTC. Protein sequence: CSAFTGSGNEQFF.

This clonotype occurred a few times. V and J are TRBV6-5 and TRBJ2-1; 8 bases are a match to TRBD2. The germline V gene has CDR1 MNHEY and CDR2 SVGAGI. The junction had 14 bases not matched to a gene; V was cut back by 4 bases and J by 9 bases. This CDR3 spans 16 amino acids. Here the CDR3 reads CASSLGPGLGQGEQFF. CDR3 DNA: TGTGCCAGCAGTTTGGGCCCGGGACTAGGGCAGGGTGAGCAGTTCTTC.

This clonotype was seen a handful of times. The DNA of the CDR3 is TGTGCCAGCAGCATGAACAGGGGACTTATCCAAGAGACCCAGTACTTC. Translated, it gives CASSMNRGLIQETQYF. The V call is TRBV11-2, the J call TRBJ2-5, with a weak D call TRBD1 (7 bases). This CDR3 region has 16 residues. CDR1 and CDR2 (germline): SGHAT, FQNNGV. Trimming shortened V by 5 bases and J by 1 base, and 17 bases separated the two germline ends.

This clonotype was observed a handful of times. This chain connects TRBV4-3 to TRBJ2-3; D gene ambiguous. Per germline, CDR1 LGHNA and CDR2 YSLEER. With 1 base removed from V and 2 bases from J, the gap between germline ends came to 7 bases. The CDR3 covers 14 residues. This CDR3 is CASSQAVTTDTQYF. As DNA, the CDR3 is TGCGCCAGCAGCCAAGCGGTAACCACAGATACGCAGTATTTT.

This clonotype occurred many times. The chain combines TRBV15 with TRBJ2-7; 7 bases map to TRBD2. The CDR3 has 14 residues. Losses at the gene ends were 2 bases for V and 1 base for J; bases not matched to a gene: 2. Germline values: CDR1 LNHNV, CDR2 YYDKDF (reference sequence). The CDR3 DNA follows: TGTGCCACCAGCAGATTGGGGGGGTCCTACGAGCAGTACTTC. Its translation is CATSRLGGSYEQYF.

This clonotype was seen ten or more times. This chain connects TRBV4-2 to TRBJ1-5, with 9 bases aligning to TRBD1. The CDR3 has 16 residues. The ends lost 1 base at V and 7 bases at J; junction bases unmatched: 8. Germline-derived CDR1 and CDR2 are LGHNA and YNFKEQ. In nucleotides, the CDR3 is TGTGCCAGCAGCCAAGGCCCGACAGGGGGTCCCCAGCCCCAGCATTTT. Translation gives CASSQGPTGGPQPQHF.

This clonotype has at least ten counts. The V call is TRBV12-3 or TRBV12-4, the J call TRBJ2-1; D uncertain. The CDR3 runs to 14 residues. V lost 6 bases and J lost 6, with 15 bases in between. DNA for the CDR3: TGTGCCAGCAGCGCTACCGGTGGGGTCAATGAGCAGTTCTTC. Translation gives CASSATGGVNEQFF.

This clonotype was detected a few times. The chain couples TRBV20-1 to TRBJ2-2; 9 bases are shared with TRBD2. Germline assignment: CDR1 DFQATT and CDR2 SNEGSKA (reference sequence). The CDR3 is 16 amino acids. V shed 1 base and J 4 bases; nucleotides not matched to a gene: 7. CDR3 coding DNA: TGCAGTGCTAGAGTAGCGGGAGTAAGAGGCACCGGGGAGCTGTTTTTT. Protein: CSARVAGVRGTGELFF.

This clonotype was seen repeatedly, ten times or more. Written as DNA, the CDR3 is TGTGCCACCAGCAGAGACCCGTCGAACACTGAAGCTTTCTTT. Translated: CATSRDPSNTEAFF. The chain combines TRBV15 with TRBJ1-1; unclear D gene. Trimming pared 0 bases from V and 1 base from J, leaving 6 bases between. The CDR3 totals 14 residues. CDR1 is LNHNV and CDR2 is YYDKDF in the germline V gene (reference sequence). The entire variable domain, with the rest obtained from reference TRBV15 and TRBJ1-1, is as follows: DAMVIQNPRYQVTQFGKPVTLSCSQTLNHNVMYWYQQKSSQAPKLLFHYYDKDFNNEADTPDNFQSRRPNTSFCFLDIRSPGLGDTAMYLCATSRDPSNTEAFFGQGTRLTVV.

The gene calls are TRBV29-1 and TRBJ1-1, with D possibly being TRBD1 (5 bases). Germline V lookup: CDR1 SQVTM, CDR2 ANQGSEA. The CDR3 has 12 residues. The germline V and J ends were trimmed by 4 bases and 7 bases, with 13 bases remaining between them. The CDR3 loop reads CSVVGTQIEAFF. CDR3 bases: TGCAGCGTTGTTGGGACTCAAATTGAAGCTTTCTTT.

This clonotype has only a few counts. This sequence joins TRBV5-1 and TRBJ2-7, with 8 bases lining up with TRBD1. The V gene's germline CDR1 is SGHRS and CDR2 YFSETQ. The CDR3 is 14 amino acids. Losses at the gene ends were 7 bases for V and 5 bases for J; bases not matched to a gene: 11. The CDR3 spells CASAQQGVGDEQYF. The DNA for the CDR3 is TGCGCCAGCGCCCAACAGGGGGTTGGGGACGAGCAGTACTTC.

The chain uses TRBV29-1 and TRBJ1-1; D uncertain. CDR3 length: 12 residues. The germline gives CDR1 SQVTM, CDR2 ANQGSEA. V was cut by 5 bases and J by 4 bases, with 11 bases left in between. The CDR3 protein is CSVLPPGTEAFF. The CDR3 DNA follows: TGCAGCGTTCTCCCCCCGGGCACTGAAGCTTTCTTT.

This clonotype was recorded many times. The V call is TRBV20-1, the J call TRBJ2-7, with TRBD2 matching 8 bases. The CDR3 is 14 amino acids. After removal of 3 bases from V and 5 bases from J, the junction contained 9 bases not matched to a gene. Germline V gene sequence: CDR1 DFQATT, CDR2 SNEGSKA (reference sequence). DNA of the CDR3: TGCAGTGCTAGCCCGGGGGGGCCGGGTAACGAGCAGTACTTC. Its protein product is CSASPGGPGNEQYF.

In this sample, this clonotype turned up a few times. CDR3 coding DNA: TGTGCCAGCAGCTCACAACTCGTAGGGAATGAGCAGTTCTTC. It encodes CASSSQLVGNEQFF. The chain has TRBV11-2 and TRBJ2-1, with D unclear. Looked up from germline, CDR1 is SGHAT and CDR2 is FQNNGV. V gave up 4 bases and J gave up 7 bases, with 14 bases separating them. This CDR3 region has 14 residues. Full variable domain (missing parts from reference TRBV11-2 and TRBJ2-1): EAGVAQSPRYKIIEKRQSVAFWCNPISGHATLYWYQQILGQGPKLLIQFQNNGVVDDSQLPKDRFSAERLKGVDSTLKIQPAKLEDSAVYLCASSSQLVGNEQFFGPGTRLTVL.

The sample holds a few counts of this clonotype. The chain links TRBV3-1 to TRBJ1-1, with D uncertain. Germline V CDR1 and CDR2: LGHDT, YNNKEL (reference sequence). The ends were cut back, 2 bases at V and 11 bases at J, with 18 bases in the middle. This CDR3 region has 14 residues. The CDR3 region is CASSQPGWTRRAFF. For the CDR3, the DNA is TGTGCCAGCAGCCAACCTGGATGGACTCGGCGGGCTTTCTTT.

The table lists this clonotype with a few counts. This rearrangement joins TRBV12-3 or TRBV12-4 to TRBJ2-7, with 8 bases fitting TRBD2. CDR3 size: 14 residues. The V and J ends lost 5 bases and 2 bases, in that order; junction bases with no gene match: 5. The CDR3 nucleotides read TGTGCCAGCAGTCGGTCGGGGGGGCCCTACGAGCAGTACTTC. Residues: CASSRSGGPYEQYF.

The V gene is TRBV28, the J gene TRBJ2-7; D gene uncertain. The CDR3 is 15 amino acids. Germline V gives CDR1 MDHEN, CDR2 SYDVKM. The germline V and J ends were trimmed by 1 base and 6 bases, with 16 bases remaining between them. The CDR3 DNA is TGTGCCAGCAGTTTATTTGGGCCACAAATGGGCGAGCAGTACTTC. It yields the protein CASSLFGPQMGEQYF.